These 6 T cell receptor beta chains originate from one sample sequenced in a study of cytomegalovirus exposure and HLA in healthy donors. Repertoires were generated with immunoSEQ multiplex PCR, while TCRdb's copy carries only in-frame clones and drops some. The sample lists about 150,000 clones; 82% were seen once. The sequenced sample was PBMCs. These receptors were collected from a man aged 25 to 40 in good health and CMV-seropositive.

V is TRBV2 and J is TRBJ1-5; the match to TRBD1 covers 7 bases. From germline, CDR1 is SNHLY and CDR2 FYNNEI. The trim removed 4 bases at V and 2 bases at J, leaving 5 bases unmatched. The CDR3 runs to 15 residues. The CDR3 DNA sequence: TGTGCCAGCAGTGGCACAGGGGAAGGCAATCAGCCCCAGCATTTT. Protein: CASSGTGEGNQPQHF.

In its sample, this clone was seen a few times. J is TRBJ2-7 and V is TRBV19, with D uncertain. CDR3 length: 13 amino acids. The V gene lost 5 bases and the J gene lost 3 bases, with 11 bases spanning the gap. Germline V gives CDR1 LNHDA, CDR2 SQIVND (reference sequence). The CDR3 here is CASSLYPGYEQYF. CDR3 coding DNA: TGTGCCAGTAGTCTCTACCCCGGCTACGAGCAGTACTTC.

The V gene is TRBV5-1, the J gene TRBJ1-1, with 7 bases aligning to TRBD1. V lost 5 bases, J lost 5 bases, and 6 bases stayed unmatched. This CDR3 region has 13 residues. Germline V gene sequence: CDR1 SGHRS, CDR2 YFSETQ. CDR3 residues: CASRTDRVTEAFF. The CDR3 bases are TGCGCCAGCAGAACCGACAGGGTTACTGAAGCTTTCTTT.

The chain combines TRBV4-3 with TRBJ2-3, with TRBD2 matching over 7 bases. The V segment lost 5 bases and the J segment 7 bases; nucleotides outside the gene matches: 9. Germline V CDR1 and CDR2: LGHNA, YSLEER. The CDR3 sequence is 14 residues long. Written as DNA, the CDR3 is TGCGCCAGCAGCTCGGGAGGCTCGGCACATACGCAGTATTTT. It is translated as CASSSGGSAHTQYF.

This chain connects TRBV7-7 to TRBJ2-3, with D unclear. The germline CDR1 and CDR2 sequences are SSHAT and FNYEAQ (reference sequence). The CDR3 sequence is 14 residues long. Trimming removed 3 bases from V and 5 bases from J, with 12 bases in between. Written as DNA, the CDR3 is TGTGCCAGCAGCTTGCACCCCCAGGTAGATACGCAGTATTTT. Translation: CASSLHPQVDTQYF.

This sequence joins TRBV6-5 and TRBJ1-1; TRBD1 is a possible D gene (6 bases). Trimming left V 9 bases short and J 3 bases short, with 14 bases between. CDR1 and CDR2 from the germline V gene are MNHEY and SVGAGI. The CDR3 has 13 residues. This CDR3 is CASRDTGDTEAFF. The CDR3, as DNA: TGTGCCAGTCGGGACACCGGGGACACTGAAGCTTTCTTT.